This passage covers 27 T cell receptor delta chains from one sample sequenced in a study of gamma-delta T cells after stem cell transplantation. TCRdb redid clone calling on the RT-PCR reads using CATT. The data contain approximately 7,000 delta-chain clones, roughly 25% of them singletons. The specimen was gamma-delta T cells. These receptors were taken from a human donor. It is not recorded whose cells these are; they may come from a transplant donor.

This clone is labeled as medium-sized. The chain is built from TRDV2 and TRDJ1, with 8 bases matching TRDD3. V lost 0 bases and J lost 5; bases outside the gene matches: 16. The CDR3 length is 18 residues. Germline loops: CDR1 GEAIGNYY, CDR2 EKD. The CDR3 sequence: CACDTVEWGDKGGDKLIF. CDR3 DNA: TGTGCCTGTGACACCGTGGAATGGGGGGATAAGGGTGGTGATAAACTCATCTTT.

This clone is classed as medium-sized. Other nucleotide sequences from this sample produce the same CDR3. This chain links TRDV2 with TRDJ1, with TRDD3 matching over 13 bases. The CDR3 is 22 residues long. Looked up from germline, CDR1 is GEAIGNYY and CDR2 is EKD. V lost 1 base, J lost 0 bases, and 19 bases stayed unmatched. The CDR3 DNA reads TGTGCCTGTGACACTCTGGCCTACTGGGGGATACGGGAACGGCGGGACACCGATAAACTCATCTTT. This gives the protein CACDTLAYWGIRERRDTDKLIF.

Of note for this clone: A far larger clone differs by one base, so this is likely a read error. This sample includes further DNA sequences coding for the same CDR3. This sequence joins TRDV2 and TRDJ1; perhaps TRDD3 as D (6 bases). The germline V gene has CDR1 GEAIGNYY and CDR2 EKD. The CDR3 length is 16 residues. This CDR3 is CACDTVAGDPLRTLIF. The CDR3 DNA is TGTGCCTGTGACACGGTGGCTGGGGATCCCCTTCGGACTCTCATCTTC.

The sample holds a few counts of this clone. V usage is TRDV2 and J usage is TRDJ3; 10 bases align to TRDD3. The CDR3 loop spans 18 amino acids. With 2 bases clipped from V and 10 bases from J, the junction kept 13 bases outside the gene matches. In germline, CDR1 is GEAIGNYY, CDR2 EKD. The CDR3 is CACDKVALGDEGTRQMFF. DNA of the CDR3: TGTGCCTGTGACAAGGTTGCACTGGGGGATGAGGGAACCCGACAGATGTTTTTC.

In this sample, this clone is medium-sized. This chain uses TRDV2 with TRDJ3; 8 bases fit TRDD3. This CDR3 comprises 21 residues. Germline V gene sequence: CDR1 GEAIGNYY, CDR2 EKD. The trim removed 0 bases at V and 3 bases at J, leaving 15 bases unmatched. CDR3 amino acids: CACDTGEVKGIPGWDTRQMFF. CDR3 nucleotide sequence: TGTGCCTGTGACACCGGAGAAGTTAAGGGGATACCCGGCTGGGACACCCGACAGATGTTTTTC.

To note about this clone: With a far larger clone one base away, a read error is the likely cause. The same CDR3 is also encoded by other DNA sequences in this sample. V gene TRDV1 combines with J gene TRDJ1, with D maybe TRDD3 (8 bases). This CDR3 region has 24 residues. Germline CDR1 and CDR2: TSWWSYY and QGS. Trimming removed 0 bases from V and 0 bases from J, with 35 bases in between. CDR3 in amino acids: CALGELMLVPTGGIVGSDTDKLIF. The CDR3 DNA follows: TGTGCTCTTGGGGAACTAATGTTAGTTCCTACGGGGGGGATAGTAGGTTCGGACACCGATAAACTCATCTTT.

CDR3 in DNA: TGTGCCTGTGACCCCATTACCTACACCGATAAACTCATCTTT. As protein: CACDPITYTDKLIF. This chain connects TRDV2 to TRDJ1, with D unclear. The germline V gene encodes CDR1 GEAIGNYY and CDR2 EKD. The CDR3 loop spans 14 amino acids. The germline V and J ends were trimmed by 3 bases and 0 bases, with 10 bases remaining between them.

This chain links TRDV2 with TRDJ1; 11 bases map to TRDD3. CDR3 length: 19 amino acids. Germline CDR1 GEAIGNYY, CDR2 EKD. The V gene end was trimmed by 0 bases and the J gene end by 9 bases; junction bases not matched to a gene: 20. Here the CDR3 DNA reads TGTGCCTGTGACACCATTACACTCGGGCCGCGTGGGGGATACGCAGAACTCATCTTT. Amino acids: CACDTITLGPRGGYAELIF.

A remark on this clone: This sequence may be a read error, since a much larger clone differs from it by one base. Other nucleotide sequences from this sample produce the same CDR3. The chain employs TRDV2 and TRDJ1; tentative D call: TRDD3 (6 bases). Germline CDR1 GEAIGNYY, CDR2 EKD. This CDR3 is 16 amino acids long. CDR3 protein: CACEPLGTAYTDKLIF. CDR3 DNA sequence: TGCGCCTGTGAACCCCTGGGGACAGCGTACACCGATAAACTCATCTTT.

The rearrangement uses TRDV2 and TRDJ1; 10 nucleotides align to TRDD3. The length of the CDR3 is 23 residues. After removal of 0 bases from V and 0 bases from J, the junction contained 24 bases not matched to a gene. Per the germline V gene, CDR1 is GEAIGNYY and CDR2 is EKD. This CDR3 is CACDTVFLSGGYRGHPDTDKLIF. CDR3 bases: TGTGCCTGTGACACCGTCTTCCTAAGTGGGGGATACCGAGGGCATCCTGACACCGATAAACTCATCTTT.

This clone appeared a few times. The chain links TRDV2 to TRDJ1; TRDD3 agrees at 10 bases. After removal of 0 bases from V and 3 bases from J, the junction contained 15 bases not matched to a gene. Germline loops: CDR1 GEAIGNYY, CDR2 EKD. CDR3 size: 19 residues. CDR3 nucleotides: TGTGCCTGTGACACCCCCTGGATGGGGGATACCCTCTACGCCGATAAACTCATCTTT. It encodes CACDTPWMGDTLYADKLIF.

In its sample, this clone ranks as medium-sized. The rearrangement links TRDV2 to TRDJ1; possible D gene TRDD3, 6 bases. Trimming removed 0 bases at V and 4 bases at J, with 23 bases between. The germline gives CDR1 GEAIGNYY, CDR2 EKD. CDR3 length equals 18 residues. Here the CDR3 reads CACDTLSGTVLGVDKLIF. The DNA of the CDR3 is TGTGCCTGTGACACCTTATCTGGAACCGTACTGGGAGTCGATAAACTCATCTTT.

In its sample, this clone ranks as medium-sized (0.01 to 0.1%). This chain links TRDV2 with TRDJ1; TRDD3 matches at 10 bases. Trimming at V came to 3 bases and at J to 0 bases, leaving 6 bases not matched to a gene. The CDR3 sequence is 16 residues long. Germline CDR1 and CDR2: GEAIGNYY and EKD. DNA of the CDR3: TGTGCCTGTGACCAACTGGGGGATTCGGACACCGATAAACTCATCTTT. Amino acids: CACDQLGDSDTDKLIF.

This clone occurred a few times. The chain employs TRDV2 and TRDJ1; 13 bases fit TRDD3. This CDR3 is 17 amino acids long. Trimming cost V 0 bases and J 0 bases; bases outside gene matches: 3. Germline CDR1 is GEAIGNYY and CDR2 is EKD. The CDR3 protein is CACDTVLGDTHTDKLIF. The CDR3 DNA reads TGTGCCTGTGACACCGTACTGGGGGATACGCACACCGATAAACTCATCTTT.

About this clone itself: One base separates it from a far larger clone, so it is likely a read error. The same CDR3 can be traced to other DNA sequences in this sample. Written as DNA, the CDR3 is TGCGCCTGTGACACCGTTAATCGTGTTGGGGAAGACAGGAGTGGCTGGGACACCCGACAGATGTTTTTC. Translated, it gives CACDTVNRVGEDRSGWDTRQMFF. V and J are TRDV2 and TRDJ3; weak D call: TRDD3 (5 bases). The CDR3 has 23 amino acids. Germline V lookup: CDR1 GEAIGNYY, CDR2 EKD.

This clone was detected a few times. This sequence joins TRDV2 and TRDJ1; 13 bases align to TRDD3. Germline V gene sequence: CDR1 GEAIGNYY, CDR2 EKD. The CDR3 contains 18 residues. V shed 0 bases, J shed 2 bases, and the junction held 8 bases outside the gene matches. In DNA, the CDR3 is TGTGCCTGTGACACCATACTGGGGGATACGCGGTCGACCGATAAACTCATCTTT. Protein sequence: CACDTILGDTRSTDKLIF.

J is TRDJ3 and V is TRDV2, with 8 bases lining up with TRDD3. Germline CDR1 GEAIGNYY, CDR2 EKD. V lost 0 bases and J lost 0; bases outside the gene matches: 12. This CDR3 contains 21 residues. The CDR3 region has the DNA TGTGCCTGTGACACCGGCGGTTGGGGGATCCGGAGCTCCTGGGACACCCGACAGATGTTTTTC. This codes for CACDTGGWGIRSSWDTRQMFF.

There are a few counts of this clone. The chain uses TRDV2 and TRDJ1, with TRDD3 matching 12 bases. Losses at the gene ends were 0 bases for V and 3 bases for J; bases not matched to a gene: 13. The V gene's germline CDR1 is GEAIGNYY and CDR2 EKD. This CDR3 is built from 19 residues. The CDR3 sequence is CACDTVGTGGYSGADKLIF. The CDR3 DNA follows: TGTGCCTGTGACACCGTGGGTACTGGGGGATACTCTGGCGCCGATAAACTCATCTTT.

Of note for this clone: A read error is likely here: a far larger clone is one base away. The chain uses TRDV2 and TRDJ1; D is perhaps TRDD1 (5 bases). The V end was cut by 3 bases, the J end by 0 bases, with 7 bases between. Germline CDR1 GEAIGNYY, CDR2 EKD. There are 13 residues in the CDR3. The CDR3 DNA follows: TGTGCCTGTGACGAAATCCACACCGATAAACTCATCTTT. The encoded protein is CACDEIHTDKLIF.

There are a few counts of this clone. The chain combines TRDV2 with TRDJ3, with 12 bases lining up with TRDD3. The CDR3 is 21 residues long. With V trimmed by 0 bases and J by 1 base, 9 bases remained unmatched. Germline V gene lookup returns CDR1 GEAIGNYY and CDR2 EKD. In DNA form, the CDR3 reads TGTGCCTGTGACACCGTACTGGGGGATACCCCTGGGTCCTGGGACACCCGACAGATGTTTTTC. Translating gives CACDTVLGDTPGSWDTRQMFF.

The chain links TRDV2 to TRDJ1; the match to TRDD3 covers 8 bases. Germline V gives CDR1 GEAIGNYY, CDR2 EKD. The CDR3 runs 22 residues. The V segment lost 1 base and the J segment 0 bases; nucleotides outside the gene matches: 24. The CDR3 DNA sequence: TGTGCCTGTGACACTGTGCTTCAGGGCCCTACTGGGGGTGAACTTTACACCGATAAACTCATCTTT. As protein: CACDTVLQGPTGGELYTDKLIF.

The V gene is TRDV2, the J gene TRDJ1; 7 positions match TRDD3. The length of the CDR3 is 21 residues. Per germline, CDR1 GEAIGNYY and CDR2 EKD. After removal of 0 bases from V and 0 bases from J, the junction contained 21 bases not matched to a gene. The CDR3 DNA sequence: TGTGCCTGTGACACCGTTCCCCCTACCACAACTGGGGTCCTTTACACCGATAAACTCATCTTT. Amino acids: CACDTVPPTTTGVLYTDKLIF.

On this clone itself: Different DNA sequences within this sample yield the same CDR3. The chain carries TRDV2 and TRDJ1, with 8 bases that match TRDD3. Germline V lookup: CDR1 GEAIGNYY, CDR2 EKD. V was pared by 4 bases and J by 2 bases, with 17 bases of the junction left unmatched. The CDR3 is 18 amino acids. CDR3 in amino acids: CACEPLDPYWGVTDKLIF. The CDR3 DNA reads TGTGCCTGTGAGCCCCTCGACCCTTACTGGGGGGTTACCGATAAACTCATCTTT.

This clone ranks as medium-sized. The same CDR3 arises from other DNA sequences in this sample as well. The chain uses TRDV2 and TRDJ3; 10 bases are a match to TRDD3. The germline gives CDR1 GEAIGNYY, CDR2 EKD. Trimming removed 1 base from V and 0 bases from J; junction bases left unmatched: 11. The CDR3 totals 21 residues. The CDR3 is CACDTMVGDTSSSWDTRQMFF. CDR3 nucleotides: TGTGCCTGTGACACTATGGTGGGGGATACCTCCAGCTCCTGGGACACCCGACAGATGTTTTTC.

On this clone: A far larger clone is only one base removed, so a read error is likely. The rearrangement links TRDV2 to TRDJ1; 9 nucleotides agree with TRDD3. Germline V gene lookup returns CDR1 GEAIGNYY and CDR2 EKD. J gave up 0 bases and V 1 base, and 23 bases lay outside the gene matches. The CDR3 sequence is 22 residues long. CDR3 amino acids: CACDTSFLRALGDLHYTDKLIF. CDR3 in DNA: TGTGCCTGTGACACTAGCTTCCTAAGGGCCCTGGGGGATCTTCACTACACCGATAAACTCATCTTT.

The genes are TRDV3 and TRDJ1; D unresolved. The CDR3 is made up of 17 amino acids. Trimming removed 1 base at V and 0 bases at J, with 21 bases between. Germline V gene lookup returns CDR1 TVYSNPD and CDR2 GDNSRS (reference sequence). The CDR3 protein is CAFKTPWWATYTDKLIF. The CDR3 DNA is TGTGCCTTTAAGACCCCCTGGTGGGCCACGTACACCGATAAACTCATCTTT. Filled out from reference TRDV3 and TRDJ1, the complete variable domain reads CDKVTQSSPDQTVASGSEVVLLCTYDTVYSNPDLFWYRIRPDYSFQFVFYGDNSRSEGADFTQGRFSVKHILTQKAFHLVISPVRTEDSATYYCAFKTPWWATYTDKLIFGKGTRVTVEP.

In the case of this clone: A far larger clone is off by one base, so a read error is likely. The V call is TRDV2, the J call TRDJ3, with a tentative D call TRDD3 (5 bases). Germline V CDR1 and CDR2: GEAIGNYY, EKD. This CDR3 has 23 residues. The chain's CDR3 is CACDTVNRVGEDRSGWDARQMFF. The CDR3 coding sequence is TGTGCCTGTGACACCGTTAATCGTGTTGGGGAAGACAGGAGTGGCTGGGACGCCCGACAGATGTTTTTC.